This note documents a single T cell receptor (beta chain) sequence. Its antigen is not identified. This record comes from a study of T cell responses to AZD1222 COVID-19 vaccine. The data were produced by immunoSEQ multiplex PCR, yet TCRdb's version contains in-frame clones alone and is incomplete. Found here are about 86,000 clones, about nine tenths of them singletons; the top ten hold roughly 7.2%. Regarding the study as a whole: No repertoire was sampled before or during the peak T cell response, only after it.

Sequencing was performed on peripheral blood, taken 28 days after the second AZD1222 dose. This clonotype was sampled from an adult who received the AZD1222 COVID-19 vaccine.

CDR3 sequence reads: CASSSLASGANVLTF. CDR3 in DNA: TGTGCCAGCAGCTCCCTTGCCTCTGGGGCCAACGTCCTGACTTTC. The J gene is TRBJ2-6, the V gene TRBV6-2 or TRBV6-3; D not resolved. Germline assignment: CDR1 MNHEY and CDR2 SVGEGT. V lost 6 bases, J lost 0 bases, and 9 bases lay in between. The CDR3 extends over 15 amino acids.